This entry lists 31 T cell receptor beta chains sequenced from one sample in a study of blood T cell repertoires in COVID-19. The method was immunoSEQ multiplex PCR; TCRdb's version includes in-frame clones alone and lacks a portion of them. The table includes 71,000 or so clones, roughly 80% detected once. The sample consisted of peripheral blood. The origin of the receptors is a man aged 50 or older with acute or convalescent COVID-19.

V is TRBV29-1 and J is TRBJ1-2; 9 bases match TRBD1. V was pared by 7 bases and J by 4 bases, with 13 bases of the junction left unmatched. The CDR3 loop spans 15 amino acids. The germline CDR1 and CDR2 sequences are SQVTM and ANQGSEA. CDR3 in DNA: TGCAGCGCCAAGTCCGGGACAGGGTCCTCCTATGGCTACACCTTC. Translating gives CSAKSGTGSSYGYTF.

The V and J genes are TRBV4-3 and TRBJ1-1; D remains ambiguous. CDR3 length: 16 residues. CDR1 and CDR2 from the germline V gene are LGHNA and YSLEER. Trimming removed 0 bases from V and 4 bases from J, with 15 bases in between. CDR3 loop: CASSQDRGTAGTEAFF. The DNA of the CDR3 is TGCGCCAGCAGCCAAGACAGAGGCACGGCGGGCACTGAAGCTTTCTTT.

The chain links TRBV19 to TRBJ1-5, with 10 bases matching TRBD1. The junction had 4 bases not matched to a gene; V was cut back by 5 bases and J by 6 bases. This CDR3 is built from 14 residues. Germline values: CDR1 LNHDA, CDR2 SQIVND (reference sequence). The CDR3 DNA sequence: TGTGCCAGTAGTCAGACAGGGGGCGGTCAGCCCCAGCATTTT. Translation: CASSQTGGGQPQHF.

Written as DNA, the CDR3 is TGTGCCAGCAGTTACGGGACTAGCGGGAACAATGAGCAGTTCTTC. This gives the protein CASSYGTSGNNEQFF. The V gene is TRBV6-6, the J gene TRBJ2-1; 13 bases line up with TRBD2. J was trimmed by 5 bases and V by 2 bases; bases with no gene match: 0. This CDR3 comprises 15 residues. The V gene's germline CDR1 is MNHNY and CDR2 SVGAGI (reference sequence).

The chain combines TRBV4-3 with TRBJ1-4, with D unclear. Germline V gene sequence: CDR1 LGHNA, CDR2 YSLEER. Deletions cut 4 bases from V and 8 bases from J, with 14 bases between. CDR3 length equals 14 residues. The CDR3 region has the DNA TGCGCCAGCAGCCCAGCCCGGCAGGTGGAAAAACTGTTTTTT. Residues: CASSPARQVEKLFF.

The chain employs TRBV12-3 or TRBV12-4 and TRBJ1-2; D call uncertain. The CDR3 runs 12 residues. V dropped 6 bases and J dropped 0 bases, with 5 bases sitting between them. The CDR3, as DNA: TGTGCCAGCAGCCCCTCTAACTATGGCTACACCTTC. Protein: CASSPSNYGYTF.

A few counts support this clone. This chain uses TRBV27 with TRBJ1-6, with 7 nucleotides matching TRBD1. The ends lost 6 bases at V and 7 bases at J; junction bases unmatched: 12. The germline V gene has CDR1 MNHEY and CDR2 SMNVEV (reference sequence). The CDR3 is made up of 16 amino acids. CDR3 nucleotide sequence: TGTGCCAGCAGGCGCGATACAGGGGTAGGGAATTCACCCCTCCACTTT. It yields the protein CASRRDTGVGNSPLHF.

In DNA, the CDR3 is TGTGCCAGCAGCCTTCGGGACAAAGCCTACGAGCAGTACTTC. This codes for CASSLRDKAYEQYF. The chain carries TRBV7-9 and TRBJ2-7, with D possibly TRBD1 on 6 matching bases. From germline, CDR1 is SEHNR and CDR2 FQNEAQ (reference sequence). The CDR3 contains 14 residues. V was trimmed by 5 bases and J by 2 bases, leaving 13 bases between them.

The sample holds a few counts of this clone. The chain carries TRBV5-4 and TRBJ1-1; 10 bases map to TRBD1. CDR1 is SGHNT, CDR2 YYREEE, per germline (reference sequence). CDR3 length: 14 residues. The V and J ends lost 4 bases and 5 bases, in that order; junction bases with no gene match: 5. The CDR3 loop is CASSRGQGNTEAFF. The CDR3 DNA is TGTGCCAGCAGCAGGGGACAGGGGAATACTGAAGCTTTCTTT.

This sequence joins TRBV28 and TRBJ2-1; 9 bases are a match to TRBD2. The CDR3 has 12 amino acids. The ends lost 10 bases at V and 7 bases at J; junction bases unmatched: 5. Germline values: CDR1 MDHEN, CDR2 SYDVKM. The DNA for the CDR3 is TGTGCCACCGGGACTAGCTTAAATGAGCAGTTCTTC. Translation gives CATGTSLNEQFF.

The V gene is TRBV19, the J gene TRBJ1-4, with D perhaps matching TRBD1 (5 bases). The V end lost 3 bases, the J end lost 8 bases, and 13 bases lay between the germline ends. Looked up from germline, CDR1 is LNHDA and CDR2 is SQIVND (reference sequence). The CDR3 is 14 amino acids. CDR3 nucleotides: TGTGCCAGTAGTATTTCAGCGGGGACCGAAAAACTGTTTTTT. Its protein is CASSISAGTEKLFF.

CDR3 residues: CASSFRPLDISGREANEQFF. The CDR3 nucleotides read TGCGCCAGCAGCTTTCGCCCACTGGACATTAGCGGGAGAGAGGCCAATGAGCAGTTCTTC. The chain combines TRBV5-1 with TRBJ2-1; 9 bases are shared with TRBD2. V shed 2 bases, J shed 6 bases, and the junction held 21 bases outside the gene matches. This CDR3 spans 20 amino acids. CDR1 is SGHRS, CDR2 YFSETQ, per germline.

V is TRBV28 and J is TRBJ2-7; 12 bases agree with TRBD1. The CDR3 spans 15 residues. In germline, CDR1 is MDHEN, CDR2 SYDVKM. V was clipped by 5 bases and J by 4 bases; unmatched bases: 6. The CDR3 spells CASSPWDRGRYEQYF. CDR3 nucleotide sequence: TGTGCCAGCAGTCCGTGGGACAGGGGGCGATACGAGCAGTACTTC.

V gene TRBV7-6 combines with J gene TRBJ2-3; tentative D call: TRBD1 (6 bases). Per germline, CDR1 SGHVS and CDR2 FNYEAQ. The V gene lost 5 bases and the J gene lost 3 bases, with 18 bases spanning the gap. The CDR3 spans 16 residues. The CDR3 nucleotides read TGTGCCAGCAGCCCCCGTAGCACCGGACAGACAGATACGCAGTATTTT. Protein: CASSPRSTGQTDTQYF.

V usage is TRBV6-6 and J usage is TRBJ2-7; unclear D gene. This CDR3 spans 14 amino acids. Germline lookup yields CDR1 MNHNY and CDR2 SVGAGI (reference sequence). V was shortened by 4 bases and J by 0 bases, with 10 bases between the two germline ends. CDR3: CASSSDFVSYEQYF. The CDR3 nucleotides are TGTGCCAGCAGTTCCGACTTCGTCTCCTACGAGCAGTACTTC.

The chain carries TRBV28 and TRBJ2-7; 8 positions match TRBD1. V shed 5 bases and J 0 bases; nucleotides not matched to a gene: 12. Germline lookup yields CDR1 MDHEN and CDR2 SYDVKM. The CDR3 is 17 amino acids. The CDR3 spells CASSTYSGTGLSYEQYF. The CDR3 DNA follows: TGTGCCAGCAGTACATACTCCGGGACAGGACTCTCCTACGAGCAGTACTTC. The full variable domain, completed using reference TRBV28 and TRBJ2-7, is DVKVTQSSRYLVKRTGEKVFLECVQDMDHENMFWYRQDPGLGLRLIYFSYDVKMKEKGDIPEGYSVSREKKERFSLILESASTNQTSMYLCASSTYSGTGLSYEQYFGPGTRLTVT.

V and J are TRBV7-6 and TRBJ1-1; D remains ambiguous. This CDR3 contains 15 residues. From germline, CDR1 is SGHVS and CDR2 FNYEAQ. V dropped 4 bases and J dropped 1 base, with 13 bases sitting between them. CDR3 loop: CASSSGSGKNTEAFF. As DNA, the CDR3 is TGTGCCAGCAGCTCGGGGTCGGGGAAGAACACTGAAGCTTTCTTT. Full variable domain (missing parts from reference TRBV7-6 and TRBJ1-1): GAGVSQSPRYKVTKRGQDVALRCDPISGHVSLYWYRQALGQGPEFLTYFNYEAQQDKSGLPNDRFSAERPEGSISTLTIQRTEQRDSAMYRCASSSGSGKNTEAFFGQGTRLTVV.

This chain uses TRBV14 with TRBJ2-7, with D possibly matching TRBD2 (6 bases). The germline V and J ends were trimmed by 5 bases and 5 bases, with 22 bases remaining between them. CDR3 length: 16 residues. Germline values: CDR1 SGHDN, CDR2 FVKESK. CDR3 amino acids: CASSKRPGRGSHEQYF. The DNA of the CDR3 is TGTGCCAGCAGCAAACGTCCGGGACGGGGGTCCCACGAGCAGTACTTC.

This clone was detected once. The chain couples TRBV30 to TRBJ1-3, with 8 bases aligning to TRBD1. This CDR3 comprises 12 residues. Per germline, CDR1 GTSNPN and CDR2 SVGIG (reference sequence). The V gene end was trimmed by 3 bases and the J gene end by 9 bases; junction bases not matched to a gene: 4. For the CDR3, the DNA is TGTGCCTGGAGGCAGGGGGCGTTCACCATATATTTT. Protein product: CAWRQGAFTIYF.

This clone has a single count. At one end the junction does not follow the germline gene, possibly because of a read error. The genes are TRBV7-2 and TRBJ2-1; 8 bases line up with TRBD2. The CDR3 is 15 residues long. Germline CDR1 is SGHTA and CDR2 is FQGNSA. The DNA of the CDR3 is TGTGCCAACAGCTTGATCGGGGGGGCCAACAATGAGCAGTTCTTC. This translates into CANSLIGGANNEQFF.

This clone came up a few times. Written as DNA, the CDR3 is TGTGCCAGCACCCCCACGCGGGTGGGAGCTTTCTTT. It is translated as CASTPTRVGAFF. V is TRBV27 and J is TRBJ1-1, with no clear D. The CDR3 sequence is 12 residues long. The V end lost 7 bases, the J end lost 10 bases, and 16 bases lay between the germline ends. Germline V gene sequence: CDR1 MNHEY, CDR2 SMNVEV (reference sequence).

The V gene is TRBV4-1, the J gene TRBJ2-7; D may be TRBD1 (7 bases). The V and J ends lost 0 bases and 2 bases respectively, with 11 bases between them. This CDR3 region has 15 residues. Germline V gene sequence: CDR1 MGHRA, CDR2 YSYEKL. CDR3 in DNA: TGCGCCAGCAGCCAAGACCCAGGGGGGACCTACGAGCAGTACTTC. It is translated as CASSQDPGGTYEQYF.

The chain links TRBV15 to TRBJ2-1, with 11 bases identical to TRBD2. Germline loops: CDR1 LNHNV, CDR2 YYDKDF (reference sequence). CDR3 length: 15 amino acids. Losses at the gene ends were 3 bases for V and 3 bases for J; bases not matched to a gene: 1. CDR3 bases: TGTGCCACCAGCAGGGGGACTAGCGGCTACAATGAGCAGTTCTTC. It is translated as CATSRGTSGYNEQFF.

The chain couples TRBV2 to TRBJ2-2; D is uncertain. The CDR3 totals 13 residues. Germline values: CDR1 SNHLY, CDR2 FYNNEI. Trimming removed 4 bases from V and 13 bases from J, with 16 bases in between. CDR3 loop: CASSANVLSRLFF. DNA for the CDR3: TGTGCCAGCAGTGCAAACGTGCTATCGCGGCTGTTTTTT.

This sequence joins TRBV7-3 and TRBJ1-6; 8 bases are a match to TRBD1. Germline CDR1 is SGHTA and CDR2 is FQGTGA. V lost 5 bases to trimming and J lost 10 bases; unmatched junction nucleotides: 4. The CDR3 is 13 amino acids. CDR3 residues: CASSPDRESPLHF. The CDR3 DNA follows: TGTGCCAGCAGCCCGGACAGGGAATCACCCCTCCACTTT.

This chain links TRBV19 with TRBJ1-5; D remains ambiguous. The germline V gene encodes CDR1 LNHDA and CDR2 SQIVND (reference sequence). The CDR3 runs to 16 residues. V lost 1 base and J 3 bases, leaving 13 bases between the germline ends. The CDR3 DNA is TGTGCCAGTAGTATAGGGGAGGACTTGCACAATCAGCCCCAGCATTTT. Its translation is CASSIGEDLHNQPQHF.

V gene TRBV12-3 or TRBV12-4 combines with J gene TRBJ1-2, with a possible D match to TRBD1 (6 bases). V lost 3 bases and J 8 bases, leaving 13 bases between the germline ends. The CDR3 totals 13 residues. CDR3 protein: CASSLSGGWGYTF. The CDR3 coding sequence is TGTGCCAGCAGTTTGAGTGGGGGCTGGGGCTACACCTTC.

The gene calls are TRBV2 and TRBJ1-1; TRBD1 matches at 10 bases. The CDR3 loop spans 15 amino acids. CDR1 is SNHLY, CDR2 FYNNEI, per germline. J gave up 3 bases and V 6 bases, and 7 bases lay outside the gene matches. In DNA, the CDR3 is TGTGCCAGCAGAATCTCCGGGACAGGGGACACTGAAGCTTTCTTT. Residues: CASRISGTGDTEAFF.

This rearrangement joins TRBV5-6 to TRBJ1-3; D unclear. The CDR3 is 13 residues long. Between the trimmed V and J ends, which lost 4 bases and 0 bases, there was a span of 5 bases. Germline values: CDR1 SGHDT, CDR2 YYEEEE. CDR3 protein: CASSAVSGNTIYF. In DNA form, the CDR3 reads TGTGCCAGCAGCGCGGTCTCTGGAAACACCATATATTTT.

This clone came up once. V usage is TRBV29-1 and J usage is TRBJ2-5; 9 bases match TRBD1. V was pared by 7 bases and J by 2 bases, with 2 bases of the junction left unmatched. This CDR3 is built from 12 residues. Germline loops: CDR1 SQVTM, CDR2 ANQGSEA. CDR3 loop: CSGGTGQETQYF. As DNA, the CDR3 is TGCAGCGGGGGGACAGGGCAAGAGACCCAGTACTTC.

In DNA, the CDR3 is TGCGCCAGCAGCGGGGGACTAGTCGGTGGGATCCTTTTTAATTACAATGAGCAGTTCTTC. This translates into CASSGGLVGGILFNYNEQFF. This chain uses TRBV5-1 with TRBJ2-1, with 8 bases identical to TRBD2. V shed 4 bases, J shed 4 bases, and the junction held 22 bases outside the gene matches. This CDR3 contains 20 residues. The germline V gene encodes CDR1 SGHRS and CDR2 YFSETQ.